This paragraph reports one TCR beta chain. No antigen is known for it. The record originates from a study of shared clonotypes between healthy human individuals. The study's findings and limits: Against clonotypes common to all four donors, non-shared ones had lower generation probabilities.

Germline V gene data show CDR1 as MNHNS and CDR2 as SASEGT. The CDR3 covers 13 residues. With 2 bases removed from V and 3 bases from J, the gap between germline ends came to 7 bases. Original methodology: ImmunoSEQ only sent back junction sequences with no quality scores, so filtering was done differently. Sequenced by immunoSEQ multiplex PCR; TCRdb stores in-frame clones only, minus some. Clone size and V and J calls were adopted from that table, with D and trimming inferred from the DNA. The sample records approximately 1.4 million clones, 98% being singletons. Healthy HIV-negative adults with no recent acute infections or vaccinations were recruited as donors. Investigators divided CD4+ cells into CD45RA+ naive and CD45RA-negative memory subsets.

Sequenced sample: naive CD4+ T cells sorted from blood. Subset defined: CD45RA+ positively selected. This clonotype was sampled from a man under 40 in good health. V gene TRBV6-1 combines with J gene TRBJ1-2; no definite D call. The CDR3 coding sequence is TGTGCCAGCAGTGAATCGGCCTACTATGGCTACACCTTC. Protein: CASSESAYYGYTF.